The 8 T cell receptor beta chains below come from one sample, sequenced in a study of T-cell reconstitution after alpha-beta-depleted transplantation in children (dated by TCRdb to about 2016). The library came from PCR. Sequencer: Illumina HiSeq 2500. To normalize quantification of the TCRbeta repertoire, the TCR libraries were built with molecular barcoding that relied on unique molecular identifiers. TCRdb applied fastp at Q25 and MiXCR to the public reads, then kept only in-frame beta chains. Here each entry gathers all rows of one CDR3 protein and keeps the most common genes and DNA. This sample holds approximately 200,000 distinct CDR3 sequences; more than 12% were observed only once. Roughly an eighth of the sample lies in the top ten. The sequencing here drew on PBMCs from the stem cell graft donor, taken from the stem cell graft. Source of these receptors: a human donor who donated a stem cell graft to a child with acute lymphoblastic leukemia.

There are many counts of this clonotype. The chain couples TRBV5-1 to TRBJ1-3; D is uncertain. Germline V gene data show CDR1 as SGHRS and CDR2 as YFSETQ. V lost 4 bases and J 0 bases, leaving 8 bases between the germline ends. The CDR3 sequence is 14 residues long. CDR3 sequence: CASSPVVSGNTIYF. CDR3 DNA: TGCGCCAGCAGCCCGGTGGTCTCTGGAAACACCATATATTTT.

This clonotype was observed many times. The CDR3 DNA is TGTGCCAGCAGCCCTGGTGTAGGTGAGCAGTTCTTC. The encoded protein is CASSPGVGEQFF. The V call is TRBV7-2, the J call TRBJ2-1; no definite D call. CDR1 and CDR2 (germline): SGHTA, FQGNSA. The CDR3 has 12 residues. Between the trimmed V and J ends, which lost 5 bases and 9 bases, there was a span of 11 bases.

This clonotype has ten or more counts. The V gene is TRBV20-1, the J gene TRBJ2-1, with D perhaps being TRBD1 or TRBD2 (6 bases each). The germline V and J ends were trimmed by 5 bases and 8 bases, with 16 bases remaining between them. Germline CDR1 DFQATT, CDR2 SNEGSKA (reference sequence). CDR3 size: 13 residues. In DNA form, the CDR3 reads TGCAGTGCTCCCACGGGGGCTTGGGATGAGCAGTTCTTC. It specifies CSAPTGAWDEQFF.

This clonotype has more than one count but fewer than ten. An end of the junction does not agree with germline; a read error may underlie this. This rearrangement joins TRBV5-1 to TRBJ2-7, with a tentative D call TRBD2 (6 bases). This CDR3 comprises 17 residues. From germline, CDR1 is SGHRS and CDR2 YFSETQ. The CDR3 protein is CASSLAADSGFSDEQYF. The CDR3 DNA reads TGCGCCAGCAGCTTGGCCGCCGACAGCGGGTTCTCCGACGAGCAGTACTTC.

This clonotype has a count of ten or more. V is TRBV7-9 and J is TRBJ1-1; D remains unclear. Trimming cost V 1 base and J 5 bases, with 5 bases left between them. The CDR3 extends over 12 amino acids. Germline lookup yields CDR1 SEHNR and CDR2 FQNEAQ (reference sequence). This chain's CDR3 is CASSLVLTEAFF. In nucleotides, the CDR3 is TGTGCCAGCAGCTTAGTTCTGACTGAAGCTTTCTTT.

Only a few counts were recorded for this clonotype. The rearrangement links TRBV20-1 to TRBJ1-1, with D perhaps TRBD1 (5 bases). Per germline, CDR1 DFQATT and CDR2 SNEGSKA (reference sequence). This CDR3 has 13 amino acids. Trimming stripped 4 bases from V and 3 bases from J, with 12 bases between. This chain's CDR3 is CSATPGTHTEAFF. The CDR3 coding sequence is TGCAGTGCTACTCCCGGGACCCACACTGAAGCTTTCTTT.

This clonotype was counted many times. The chain carries TRBV4-1 and TRBJ1-6; D perhaps matches TRBD1 (5 bases). The CDR3 is 15 amino acids. The V gene lost 1 base and the J gene lost 6 bases, with 10 bases spanning the gap. Germline-derived CDR1 and CDR2 are MGHRA and YSYEKL. The CDR3 is CASSQAPGANSPLHF. DNA for the CDR3: TGCGCCAGCAGCCAAGCCCCTGGGGCTAATTCACCCCTCCACTTT.

Remarks on this clonotype: A much larger clone differs from this one at a single base, so this may be a read error. V and J are TRBV29-1 and TRBJ2-7; D could derive from TRBD1 or TRBD2 (6 bases each). The ends were cut back, 5 bases at V and 4 bases at J, with 15 bases in the middle. Germline V gives CDR1 SQVTM, CDR2 ANQGSEA. This CDR3 comprises 13 residues. The CDR3 DNA follows: TGCAGCGTTACCGGGACGGGGGCTTACGAGCAGTACTTC. Amino acid sequence: CSVTGTGAYEQYF.